These 30 T cell receptor beta chains originate from one sample sequenced in a study of cytomegalovirus exposure and HLA in healthy donors. PCR employed 60 Vbeta and 13 Jbeta primers. Assay used: immunoSEQ multiplex PCR; TCRdb lists only in-frame clones, some missing. This sample contains tens of thousands of clones. The sample comprised PBMCs. The receptor source for this set is a female donor in good health and CMV-seropositive.

V gene TRBV2 combines with J gene TRBJ1-2, with TRBD1 as a possible D gene (6 bases). CDR3 length: 14 amino acids. Germline V lookup: CDR1 SNHLY, CDR2 FYNNEI. The V and J ends lost 7 bases and 5 bases respectively, with 17 bases between them. The CDR3 spells CASKRDIGGYGYTF. The CDR3 nucleotides read TGTGCCAGCAAACGGGACATCGGTGGGTATGGCTACACCTTC.

Note on this clone: Its ends do not fully match the called genes, so a read error is possible. This chain joins TRBV6-5 and TRBJ2-3; D is ambiguous. The CDR3 has 14 residues. CDR1 and CDR2 from the germline V gene are MNHEY and SVGAGI. CDR3 residues: CASSLSGYTDKQYF. In DNA form, the CDR3 reads TGTGCCAGCAGTTTATCCGGATACACAGATAAGCAGTATTTT.

The J gene is TRBJ1-1, the V gene TRBV28, with D unresolved. V lost 2 bases to trimming and J lost 5 bases, with 6 bases between them. The CDR3 contains 12 residues. Germline CDR1 reads MDHEN; CDR2 reads SYDVKM. The CDR3 protein is CASSLSKTEAFF. In DNA, the CDR3 is TGTGCCAGCAGTTTAAGCAAGACTGAAGCTTTCTTT.

The V call is TRBV7-2, the J call TRBJ2-5; TRBD2 aligns across 8 bases. Germline V CDR1 and CDR2: SGHTA, FQGNSA. Trimming removed 3 bases from V and 6 bases from J; junction bases left unmatched: 6. CDR3 length equals 14 residues. In nucleotides, the CDR3 is TGTGCCAGCAGCTTCGACGGGGGGGGGAAGACCCAGTACTTC. Its translation: CASSFDGGGKTQYF.

The genes are TRBV28 and TRBJ2-7; D not certain. The CDR3 contains 12 residues. Germline CDR1 and CDR2: MDHEN and SYDVKM. Deletions cut 4 bases from V and 4 bases from J, with 8 bases between. The CDR3 DNA sequence: TGTGCCAGCAGTTCCCCAGGTTACGAGCAGTACTTC. Translation gives CASSSPGYEQYF.

The chain combines TRBV4-1 with TRBJ1-1; weak D call: TRBD1 (5 bases). The V end was cut by 6 bases, the J end by 1 base, with 24 bases between. The CDR3 loop spans 18 amino acids. The germline gives CDR1 MGHRA, CDR2 YSYEKL. CDR3 sequence (DNA): TGCGCCAGCAGAGACGGCGGGGGACGGGGAAAAGGGAACACTGAAGCTTTCTTT. It encodes CASRDGGGRGKGNTEAFF.

The rearrangement uses TRBV15 and TRBJ1-2; D remains unclear. Germline V CDR1 and CDR2: LNHNV, YYDKDF (reference sequence). This CDR3 is 19 amino acids long. The V gene lost 0 bases and the J gene lost 0 bases, with 20 bases spanning the gap. CDR3 nucleotides: TGTGCCACCAGCAGAGATCGGCCTGGGGAGCTTATAGCTAACTATGGCTACACCTTC. Protein product: CATSRDRPGELIANYGYTF.

This sequence joins TRBV18 and TRBJ1-1, with 8 bases identical to TRBD1. V was clipped by 3 bases and J by 4 bases; unmatched bases: 10. Per germline, CDR1 KGHSH and CDR2 LQKENI. The CDR3 is 16 amino acids. The CDR3 nucleotides read TGTGCCAGCTCACCGACTCAGACAGGGGCCACCACTGAAGCTTTCTTT. It is translated as CASSPTQTGATTEAFF.

The chain employs TRBV4-2 and TRBJ2-1; the match to TRBD2 covers 9 bases. V dropped 5 bases and J dropped 0; count of bases not matched to a gene: 11. The germline V gene encodes CDR1 LGHNA and CDR2 YNFKEQ. CDR3 length: 18 amino acids. CDR3 protein: CASSSLGSGGYSYNEQFF. The CDR3 DNA is TGTGCCAGCAGCTCCCTCGGAAGCGGGGGGTACTCCTACAATGAGCAGTTCTTC.

The V call is TRBV7-9, the J call TRBJ2-2, with D unresolved. Germline V gene sequence: CDR1 SEHNR, CDR2 FQNEAQ (reference sequence). V gave up 11 bases and J gave up 1 base, with 11 bases separating them. The CDR3 consists of 13 residues. The CDR3 nucleotides read TGTGCCCACACCCGGAGGAACACCGGGGAGCTGTTTTTT. Translation: CAHTRRNTGELFF.

The chain links TRBV6-5 to TRBJ1-6; 7 positions match TRBD1. With V trimmed by 0 bases and J by 2 bases, 1 base remained unmatched. CDR3 length: 16 amino acids. CDR1 MNHEY and CDR2 SVGAGI come from the germline V gene. CDR3 coding DNA: TGTGCCAGCAGTTACTCCGGGACAGCCTATAATTCACCCCTCCACTTT. Translation gives CASSYSGTAYNSPLHF.

The chain is built from TRBV29-1 and TRBJ1-1; TRBD1 agrees at 7 bases. This CDR3 is built from 13 residues. Germline values: CDR1 SQVTM, CDR2 ANQGSEA. After removal of 7 bases from V and 1 base from J, the junction contained 6 bases not matched to a gene. CDR3 in amino acids: CSAERTGNTEAFF. CDR3 DNA sequence: TGCAGCGCCGAAAGGACAGGGAACACTGAAGCTTTCTTT. Looking up the rest from reference TRBV29-1 and TRBJ1-1 gives the full variable domain: SAVISQKPSRDICQRGTSLTIQCQVDSQVTMMFWYRQQPGQSLTLIATANQGSEATYESGFVIDKFPISRPNLTFSTLTVSNMSPEDSSIYLCSAERTGNTEAFFGQGTRLTVV.

The chain recombines TRBV5-4 with TRBJ1-1; D may be TRBD1 (5 bases). The CDR3 is made up of 12 amino acids. CDR1 SGHNT and CDR2 YYREEE come from the germline V gene (reference sequence). The V end was cut by 0 bases, the J end by 11 bases, with 11 bases between. The CDR3 spells CASSLDVGVAFF. The CDR3 DNA follows: TGTGCCAGCAGCTTGGATGTAGGGGTGGCTTTCTTT.

The rearrangement uses TRBV13 and TRBJ2-3; 8 nucleotides line up with TRBD1. The germline CDR1 and CDR2 sequences are PRHDT and FYEKMQ (reference sequence). With 6 bases clipped from V and 8 bases from J, the junction kept 4 bases outside the gene matches. CDR3 length: 12 residues. CDR3 in DNA: TGTGCCAGCAGTAGGGACAGGCCTACGCAGTATTTT. Translating it yields CASSRDRPTQYF.

The V gene is TRBV4-1, the J gene TRBJ2-4, with 16 bases fitting TRBD2. The CDR3 runs 18 residues. Trimming removed 4 bases from V and 1 base from J; junction bases left unmatched: 4. CDR1 MGHRA and CDR2 YSYEKL come from the germline V gene. The CDR3 region has the DNA TGCGCCAGCAGCCCGGGACTAGCGGGGGGGCGGGCCAAAAACATTCAGTACTTC. This encodes CASSPGLAGGRAKNIQYF.

The genes are TRBV5-6 and TRBJ2-2; D is uncertain. Trimming removed 4 bases from V and 0 bases from J, with 13 bases in between. This CDR3 contains 16 residues. The germline V gene encodes CDR1 SGHDT and CDR2 YYEEEE. CDR3 bases: TGTGCCAGCAGCGAAATACAGAAGACGAACACCGGGGAGCTGTTTTTT. It encodes CASSEIQKTNTGELFF.

The J gene is TRBJ2-3, the V gene TRBV15; 8 bases map to TRBD2. Losses at the gene ends were 0 bases for V and 5 bases for J; bases not matched to a gene: 10. The CDR3 covers 17 residues. Germline CDR1 is LNHNV and CDR2 is YYDKDF (reference sequence). The CDR3 sequence: CATSRDRGLGEGDTQYF. The CDR3 DNA reads TGTGCCACCAGCAGAGATAGGGGACTAGGGGAGGGAGATACGCAGTATTTT.

The chain has TRBV7-3 and TRBJ1-1; TRBD1 matches at 7 bases. The V gene's germline CDR1 is SGHTA and CDR2 FQGTGA. The CDR3 length is 16 residues. The junction had 9 bases not matched to a gene; V was cut back by 4 bases and J by 1 base. For the CDR3, the DNA is TGTGCCAGCAGCTCGGACTCCAGGGGGAGGAACACTGAAGCTTTCTTT. Translated, it gives CASSSDSRGRNTEAFF.

The chain recombines TRBV29-1 with TRBJ1-2, with a weak D call TRBD1 (5 bases). The length of the CDR3 is 15 residues. Germline V gene sequence: CDR1 SQVTM, CDR2 ANQGSEA. The CDR3 nucleotides are TGCAGTGGCGGGACTCTCGATGGCACGAACTATGGCTACACCTTC. Its translation is CSGGTLDGTNYGYTF.

This sequence joins TRBV4-3 and TRBJ2-3, with D maybe TRBD1 (6 bases). V was cut by 4 bases and J by 2 bases, with 10 bases left in between. CDR3 length: 14 amino acids. CDR1 is LGHNA, CDR2 YSLEER, per germline. CDR3 protein: CASSLQGYTDTQYF. CDR3 nucleotides: TGCGCCAGCAGCCTACAGGGCTACACAGATACGCAGTATTTT.

The J gene is TRBJ2-3, the V gene TRBV27; 12 bases agree with TRBD2. This CDR3 is 19 amino acids long. Germline V CDR1 and CDR2: MNHEY, SMNVEV (reference sequence). The ends lost 5 bases at V and 5 bases at J; junction bases unmatched: 17. The CDR3 loop is CASSPLRLAGASLVDTQYF. For the CDR3, the DNA is TGTGCCAGCAGTCCGCTCCGACTAGCGGGGGCGAGCTTAGTAGATACGCAGTATTTT.

CDR3 nucleotide sequence: TGTGCCAGCAGCTTGGGACTAGCGGGGGGGCCGAATGATACGCAGTATTTT. This encodes CASSLGLAGGPNDTQYF. The chain uses TRBV13 and TRBJ2-3; 16 nucleotides agree with TRBD2. V lost 3 bases and J lost 6; bases outside the gene matches: 6. The CDR3 extends over 17 amino acids. The germline gives CDR1 PRHDT, CDR2 FYEKMQ (reference sequence).

This chain joins TRBV25-1 and TRBJ2-7, with a possible D match to TRBD1 (6 bases). This CDR3 has 15 residues. Looked up from germline, CDR1 is MGHDK and CDR2 is SYGVNS. V dropped 1 base and J dropped 5 bases, with 15 bases sitting between them. CDR3 DNA: TGTGCCAGCAGTGAATCCGGAACAGGGTTCCACGAGCAGTACTTC. As protein: CASSESGTGFHEQYF.

DNA for the CDR3: TGTGCCAGCAGCTCCTATAGCGGGAGGAGAGGAAATGAGCAGTTCTTC. It encodes CASSSYSGRRGNEQFF. The V gene is TRBV11-2, the J gene TRBJ2-1; 10 nucleotides match TRBD2. With 4 bases clipped from V and 7 bases from J, the junction kept 10 bases outside the gene matches. CDR3 length: 16 amino acids. Germline CDR1 is SGHAT and CDR2 is FQNNGV.

V usage is TRBV6-5 and J usage is TRBJ1-6; TRBD1 is a possible D gene (6 bases). Trimming took off 2 bases at V and 2 bases at J, with 7 bases between the two ends. The length of the CDR3 is 15 residues. Germline-derived CDR1 and CDR2 are MNHEY and SVGAGI. This CDR3 reads CASSYRTAYNSPLHF. CDR3 in DNA: TGTGCCAGCAGTTACCGGACAGCCTATAATTCACCCCTCCACTTT.

This chain links TRBV25-1 with TRBJ2-7; D is ambiguous. The CDR3 contains 15 residues. Germline V gene lookup returns CDR1 MGHDK and CDR2 SYGVNS. The germline V and J ends were trimmed by 1 base and 6 bases, with 16 bases remaining between them. CDR3 loop: CASSELVAEPSEQYF. For the CDR3, the DNA is TGTGCCAGCAGTGAATTGGTGGCAGAACCCAGCGAGCAGTACTTC.

The chain joins TRBV28 to TRBJ1-1, with 7 bases lining up with TRBD1. Unmatched junction bases numbered 3, after V lost 1 base and J lost 4 bases. CDR1 is MDHEN and CDR2 is SYDVKM in the germline V gene. CDR3 size: 14 residues. The CDR3 region has the DNA TGTGCCAGCAGTTTATTGCCAGGGGGCACTGAAGCTTTCTTT. It codes for CASSLLPGGTEAFF.

This chain links TRBV4-1 with TRBJ1-6; TRBD1 matches 9 bases. The CDR3 sequence is 17 residues long. V shed 1 base, J shed 8 bases, and the junction held 9 bases outside the gene matches. CDR1 is MGHRA, CDR2 YSYEKL, per germline. CDR3 in DNA: TGCGCCAGCAGCCAAGGGGTTCTAGGACAGGGGTATTCACCCCTCCACTTT. Translating gives CASSQGVLGQGYSPLHF.

The V and J genes are TRBV7-2 and TRBJ1-5, with 8 bases that match TRBD1. The CDR3 extends over 14 amino acids. CDR1 is SGHTA and CDR2 is FQGNSA in the germline V gene. Germline trimming cut 4 bases from V and 7 bases from J; bases unmatched to any gene: 6. The CDR3 sequence: CASSSQQGGQPQHF. In nucleotides, the CDR3 is TGTGCCAGCAGCTCCCAACAGGGGGGACAGCCCCAGCATTTT.

The rearrangement uses TRBV15 and TRBJ1-6; D is ambiguous. Germline values: CDR1 LNHNV, CDR2 YYDKDF (reference sequence). V dropped 0 bases and J dropped 7 bases, with 7 bases sitting between them. The CDR3 has 14 residues. This CDR3 reads CATSRDPKNSPLHF. In DNA, the CDR3 is TGTGCCACCAGCAGAGATCCAAAAAATTCACCCCTCCACTTT.